The 16 T cell receptor beta chains given below trace back to one sample, sequenced in a study of blood T cell repertoires in COVID-19. The protocol was immunoSEQ multiplex PCR, while the TCRdb copy is restricted to in-frame clones and leaves out a portion. The sample lists 39,000 or so clones, 83% occurring once. Sequencing was performed on peripheral blood. All receptors come from a woman over 75 with active or convalescent COVID-19.

The genes are TRBV24-1 and TRBJ1-1, with a weak D call TRBD1 (5 bases). V gave up 7 bases and J gave up 7 bases, with 15 bases separating them. Germline lookup yields CDR1 KGHDR and CDR2 SFDVKD. This CDR3 spans 13 amino acids. The chain's CDR3 is CATSKNAGGEAFF. In DNA form, the CDR3 reads TGTGCCACCAGCAAAAACGCCGGGGGTGAAGCTTTCTTT.

The V call is TRBV28, the J call TRBJ2-6, with 7 bases lining up with TRBD1. The junction had 3 bases not matched to a gene; V was cut back by 4 bases and J by 0 bases. CDR1 and CDR2 (germline): MDHEN, SYDVKM. The CDR3 spans 16 residues. In DNA form, the CDR3 reads TGTGCCAGCAGTTCGACAGGGCTCTCTGGGGCCAACGTCCTGACTTTC. Translation: CASSSTGLSGANVLTF. Filled out from reference TRBV28 and TRBJ2-6, the complete variable domain reads DVKVTQSSRYLVKRTGEKVFLECVQDMDHENMFWYRQDPGLGLRLIYFSYDVKMKEKGDIPEGYSVSREKKERFSLILESASTNQTSMYLCASSSTGLSGANVLTFGAGSRLTVL.

This chain joins TRBV12-3 or TRBV12-4 and TRBJ2-4; 8 bases match TRBD1. The CDR3 is 13 residues long. The ends lost 6 bases at V and 5 bases at J; junction bases unmatched: 3. CDR3 residues: CASSIQGENIQYF. CDR3 in DNA: TGTGCCAGCAGCATACAGGGGGAAAACATTCAGTACTTC.

The chain is built from TRBV4-1 and TRBJ2-4; D is ambiguous. Germline CDR1 reads MGHRA; CDR2 reads YSYEKL. Trimming took off 2 bases at V and 0 bases at J, with 5 bases between the two ends. The CDR3 totals 14 residues. In DNA, the CDR3 is TGCGCCAGCAGCCAACTACTAGCCAAAAACATTCAGTACTTC. It specifies CASSQLLAKNIQYF.

This rearrangement joins TRBV9 to TRBJ2-1; 10 nucleotides agree with TRBD2. V gave up 6 bases and J gave up 5 bases; unmatched junction bases: 11. The CDR3 extends over 16 amino acids. Germline assignment: CDR1 SGDLS and CDR2 YYNGEE. The CDR3 sequence: CASTRTGTSVNNEQFF. The DNA for the CDR3 is TGTGCCAGCACCCGAACCGGGACTAGCGTTAACAATGAGCAGTTCTTC.

This clone appeared a single time. The chain joins TRBV27 to TRBJ1-5; D ambiguous. V was cut by 4 bases and J by 4 bases, with 8 bases left in between. Germline assignment: CDR1 MNHEY and CDR2 SMNVEV (reference sequence). The CDR3 is made up of 13 amino acids. The CDR3: CASSSQFNQPQHF. CDR3 bases: TGTGCCAGCAGTTCACAATTTAATCAGCCCCAGCATTTT.

In its sample, this clone was seen once. The chain is built from TRBV5-6 and TRBJ1-2; D ambiguous. Germline CDR1 and CDR2: SGHDT and YYEEEE. Deletions cut 0 bases from V and 1 base from J, with 10 bases between. The CDR3 contains 15 residues. In nucleotides, the CDR3 is TGTGCCAGCAGCTTGGAACAGAACCATAACTATGGCTACACCTTC. It translates to CASSLEQNHNYGYTF. Complete variable domain (other parts from reference TRBV5-6 and TRBJ1-2): DAGVTQSPTHLIKTRGQQVTLRCSPKSGHDTVSWYQQALGQGPQFIFQYYEEEERQRGNFPDRFSGHQFPNYSSELNVNALLLGDSALYLCASSLEQNHNYGYTFGSGTRLTVV.

The rearrangement links TRBV7-3 to TRBJ1-1; no reliable D call. This CDR3 is 13 amino acids long. Deletions cut 3 bases from V and 3 bases from J, with 8 bases between. CDR1 SGHTA and CDR2 FQGTGA come from the germline V gene. CDR3 amino acids: CASSFKRDTEAFF. CDR3 coding DNA: TGTGCCAGCAGCTTTAAACGGGACACTGAAGCTTTCTTT.

A few counts support this clone. The chain joins TRBV19 to TRBJ1-5, with TRBD1 matching over 7 bases. The CDR3 runs to 14 residues. Unmatched junction bases numbered 3, after V lost 5 bases and J lost 2 bases. CDR1 is LNHDA, CDR2 SQIVND, per germline (reference sequence). In DNA form, the CDR3 reads TGTGCCAGTAGTCCAGGACAGGGCAATCAGCCCCAGCATTTT. It yields the protein CASSPGQGNQPQHF.

The J gene is TRBJ1-1, the V gene TRBV5-1; 7 positions agree with TRBD1. Germline trimming cut 4 bases from V and 1 base from J; bases unmatched to any gene: 4. Germline V gives CDR1 SGHRS, CDR2 YFSETQ. This CDR3 has 14 amino acids. Here the CDR3 DNA reads TGCGCCAGCAGCGGGGGACAGCCGAACACTGAAGCTTTCTTT. This gives the protein CASSGGQPNTEAFF.

CDR3 bases: TGTGCCAGCAGCTTAAAACCTAGTACCGGGGAGCTGTTTTTT. Its translation is CASSLKPSTGELFF. The chain joins TRBV7-2 to TRBJ2-2, with D unresolved. The CDR3 is made up of 14 amino acids. The V gene lost 2 bases and the J gene lost 5 bases, with 9 bases spanning the gap. Germline-derived CDR1 and CDR2 are SGHTA and FQGNSA. Variable domain in full (rest from reference TRBV7-2 and TRBJ2-2): GAGVSQSPSNKVTEKGKDVELRCDPISGHTALYWYRQSLGQGLEFLIYFQGNSAPDKSGLPSDRFSAERTGGSVSTLTIQRTQQEDSAVYLCASSLKPSTGELFFGEGSRLTVL.

The chain combines TRBV20-1 with TRBJ2-7, with D tentatively TRBD2 (5 bases). The CDR3 spans 10 residues. V was clipped by 3 bases and J by 9 bases, with 9 bases between them. Germline CDR1 is DFQATT and CDR2 is SNEGSKA (reference sequence). The CDR3 loop reads CSASVGGQYF. The CDR3 DNA sequence: TGCAGTGCTAGTGTTGGAGGGCAGTACTTC.

The chain combines TRBV5-1 with TRBJ1-4; D uncertain. This CDR3 has 13 residues. CDR1 SGHRS and CDR2 YFSETQ come from the germline V gene. The germline V and J ends were trimmed by 4 bases and 8 bases, with 12 bases remaining between them. The CDR3 sequence: CASSPYSEEKLFF. The CDR3 region has the DNA TGCGCCAGCAGCCCCTATTCGGAGGAAAAACTGTTTTTT. Drawing the rest from reference TRBV5-1 and TRBJ1-4, the complete variable domain is KAGVTQTPRYLIKTRGQQVTLSCSPISGHRSVSWYQQTPGQGLQFLFEYFSETQRNKGNFPGRFSGRQFSNSRSEMNVSTLELGDSALYLCASSPYSEEKLFFGSGTQLSVL.

The rearrangement joins TRBV27 to TRBJ2-7; D gene unclear. This CDR3 has 12 amino acids. The germline V and J ends were trimmed by 6 bases and 3 bases, with 9 bases remaining between them. Per the germline V gene, CDR1 is MNHEY and CDR2 is SMNVEV (reference sequence). DNA of the CDR3: TGTGCCAGCAGCGGAGCCGACTACGAGCAGTACTTC. Translation: CASSGADYEQYF.

The chain uses TRBV9 and TRBJ2-4, with 7 positions matching TRBD2. CDR1 and CDR2 (germline): SGDLS, YYNGEE. V trimming: 0 bases; J trimming: 8 bases; junction bases outside the gene matches: 11. This CDR3 region has 16 residues. The CDR3 is CASSVAAGSRGDIQYF. CDR3 bases: TGTGCCAGCAGCGTAGCGGCGGGATCACGGGGGGACATTCAGTACTTC.

The chain combines TRBV28 with TRBJ1-2; unclear D gene. CDR1 and CDR2 (germline): MDHEN, SYDVKM. The V end was cut by 5 bases, the J end by 4 bases, with 11 bases between. The CDR3 covers 13 residues. The CDR3 DNA reads as TGTGCCAGCAGTACAGCCTCCGGCTATGGCTACACCTTC. Amino acids: CASSTASGYGYTF.